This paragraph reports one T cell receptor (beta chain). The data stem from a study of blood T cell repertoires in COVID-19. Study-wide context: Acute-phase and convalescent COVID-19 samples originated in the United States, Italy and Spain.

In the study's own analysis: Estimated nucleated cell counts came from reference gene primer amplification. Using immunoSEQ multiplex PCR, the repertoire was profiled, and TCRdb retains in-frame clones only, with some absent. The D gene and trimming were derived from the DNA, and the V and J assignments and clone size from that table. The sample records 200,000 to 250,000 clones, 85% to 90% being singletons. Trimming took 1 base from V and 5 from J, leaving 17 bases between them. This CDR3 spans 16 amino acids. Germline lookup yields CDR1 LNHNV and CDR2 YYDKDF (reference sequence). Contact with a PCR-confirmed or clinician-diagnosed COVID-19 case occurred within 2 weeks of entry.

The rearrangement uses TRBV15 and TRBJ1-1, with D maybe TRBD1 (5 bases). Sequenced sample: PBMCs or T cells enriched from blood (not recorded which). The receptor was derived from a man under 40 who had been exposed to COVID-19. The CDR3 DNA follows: TGTGCCACCAGCAGAGGTCAGAGGCAGGGCGGAACTGAAGCTTTCTTT. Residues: CATSRGQRQGGTEAFF.